A single T cell receptor beta chain is shown here with its context. Its antigen is not identified. In germline, CDR1 is MDHEN, CDR2 SYDVKM. The V end was cut by 5 bases, the J end by 4 bases, with 18 bases between. This CDR3 spans 16 amino acids. Sequencing was performed with immunoSEQ multiplex PCR; in TCRdb, only in-frame clones are kept and a portion is missing. The sample holds some 150,000 clones; roughly 90% are singletons and the top ten take approximately 3.3%. The data were taken from a study of T cell responses to AZD1222 COVID-19 vaccine. The study, taken as a whole, reports: The study sampled repertoires only after the peak T cell response. As reported, nearly half of all spike-specific TCRs target variant regions that are unmutated.

V usage is TRBV28 and J usage is TRBJ1-3; tentatively, D is TRBD1 (5 bases). The TCR was taken from an adult who received the AZD1222 COVID-19 vaccine. The input for sequencing was peripheral blood, taken 28 days after the second AZD1222 dose. The CDR3 spells CASSENQGIAGNTIYF. The CDR3 nucleotides are TGTGCCAGCAGTGAAAACCAGGGTATAGCGGGAAACACCATATATTTT.